Following are 5 T cell receptor beta chains from one sample sequenced in a study of CD8+ T cells in alopecia areata. Stated treatment: oral pan-JAK inhibitor, 5-10 mg twice daily. cDNA reverse transcribed from extracted RNA served as the sequencing template. The method was immunoSEQ multiplex PCR; TCRdb's version includes in-frame clones alone and lacks a portion of them. Of around 160,000 clones listed, around 59% are singletons. The material sequenced was CD4+ T cells sorted from blood, taken at week 24, from a patient treated with tofacitinib. Receptors originate from a human donor with alopecia areata.

The rearrangement links TRBV28 to TRBJ2-5; D remains unclear. The germline V gene encodes CDR1 MDHEN and CDR2 SYDVKM. This CDR3 has 13 amino acids. V was cut by 3 bases and J by 5 bases, with 10 bases left in between. Here the CDR3 DNA reads TGTGCCAGCAGTTTTAGCCCCGGGGAGACCCAGTACTTC. Amino acids: CASSFSPGETQYF.

There are a few counts of this clone. The chain couples TRBV30 to TRBJ1-1; D is uncertain. The V end was cut by 3 bases, the J end by 3 bases, with 17 bases between. The CDR3 length is 15 residues. The germline gives CDR1 GTSNPN, CDR2 SVGIG (reference sequence). DNA for the CDR3: TGTGCCTGGAGATCCTACACATGGCGGGACACTGAAGCTTTCTTT. It encodes CAWRSYTWRDTEAFF.

This sequence joins TRBV23-1 and TRBJ2-6; 8 bases agree with TRBD2. TRBV23-1 is reported as an ORF; its role is uncertain. V was pared by 3 bases and J by 0 bases, with 4 bases of the junction left unmatched. This CDR3 is 17 amino acids long. The CDR3 loop is CASSHHGGGSGANVLTF. In DNA form, the CDR3 reads TGCGCCAGCAGTCATCACGGGGGGGGCTCTGGGGCCAACGTCCTGACTTTC.

The chain combines TRBV27 with TRBJ2-3, with TRBD2 matching 9 bases. Per germline, CDR1 MNHEY and CDR2 SMNVEV (reference sequence). The CDR3 covers 18 residues. The V gene end was trimmed by 0 bases and the J gene end by 5 bases; junction bases not matched to a gene: 12. The CDR3 region has the DNA TGTGCCAGCAGTTTATCTAGCGGGGGCCCATTGGTAGGAGATACGCAGTATTTT. Protein: CASSLSSGGPLVGDTQYF.

This clone was found a few times. J is TRBJ2-7 and V is TRBV5-1; D is undetermined. The CDR3 length is 15 residues. Per germline, CDR1 SGHRS and CDR2 YFSETQ. Trimming took 4 bases from V and 7 from J, leaving 21 bases between them. The CDR3 here is CASSPAGPSMREQYF. For the CDR3, the DNA is TGCGCCAGCAGCCCTGCCGGCCCGTCCATGAGGGAGCAGTACTTC.